The 17 T cell receptor beta chains below were found in one sample sequenced in a study of blood T cell repertoires in COVID-19. TCRdb keeps only in-frame clones here, not all; method: immunoSEQ multiplex PCR. The repertoire holds 310,000 or so clones, with approximately 89% as singletons. Sequenced sample: peripheral blood. The source is a woman between 25 and 40 years old with COVID-19, enrolled during active disease.

Comments on this clone: This same CDR3 is encoded by further DNA sequences in the sample. This chain uses TRBV5-1 with TRBJ2-1; the match to TRBD2 covers 14 bases. Germline lookup yields CDR1 SGHRS and CDR2 YFSETQ. V shed 4 bases, J shed 6 bases, and the junction held 3 bases outside the gene matches. This CDR3 region has 15 residues. CDR3 loop: CASSLGLAGGNEQFF. CDR3 in DNA: TGCGCCAGCAGCCTAGGACTAGCGGGAGGCAATGAGCAGTTCTTC. Complete variable domain (other parts from reference TRBV5-1 and TRBJ2-1): KAGVTQTPRYLIKTRGQQVTLSCSPISGHRSVSWYQQTPGQGLQFLFEYFSETQRNKGNFPGRFSGRQFSNSRSEMNVSTLELGDSALYLCASSLGLAGGNEQFFGPGTRLTVL.

This chain uses TRBV2 with TRBJ2-1, with D possibly matching TRBD2 (5 bases). The V end was cut by 8 bases, the J end by 6 bases, with 17 bases between. CDR3 size: 14 residues. Germline CDR1 and CDR2: SNHLY and FYNNEI. Here the CDR3 DNA reads TGTGCCAGCCACCCCGGGGAGTTGCGCAATGAGCAGTTCTTC. Its protein is CASHPGELRNEQFF. Based on the CDR3 plus reference TRBV2 and TRBJ2-1, the full variable domain is EPEVTQTPSHQVTQMGQEVILRCVPISNHLYFYWYRQILGQKVEFLVSFYNNEISEKSEIFDDQFSVERPDGSNFTLKIRSTKLEDSAMYFCASHPGELRNEQFFGPGTRLTVL.

This sequence joins TRBV19 and TRBJ2-2; D is perhaps TRBD1 (6 bases). Germline V gene lookup returns CDR1 LNHDA and CDR2 SQIVND (reference sequence). CDR3 length: 16 residues. V dropped 3 bases and J dropped 3 bases, with 14 bases sitting between them. CDR3 DNA sequence: TGTGCCAGTAGTATTCGGGCAGGGGTCGACACCGGGGAGCTGTTTTTT. It encodes CASSIRAGVDTGELFF.

This chain joins TRBV7-8 and TRBJ1-2; TRBD1 might be the D (5 bases). Trimming shortened V by 1 base and J by 8 bases, and 20 bases separated the two germline ends. CDR1 SGHVS and CDR2 FQNEAQ come from the germline V gene. This CDR3 has 16 amino acids. CDR3 amino acids: CASSLGQDIQLRGYTF. The CDR3 DNA reads TGTGCCAGCAGCTTAGGCCAGGACATTCAGTTGAGAGGCTACACCTTC.

CDR3 sequence: CASSLEATDTEAFF. The CDR3 bases are TGTGCCAGCAGCTTAGAAGCGACAGATACTGAAGCTTTCTTT. The chain combines TRBV7-9 with TRBJ1-1; the D gene is possibly TRBD1 (5 bases). V lost 1 base to trimming and J lost 5 bases, with 11 bases between them. This CDR3 has 14 amino acids. In germline, CDR1 is SEHNR, CDR2 FQNEAQ (reference sequence).

The rearrangement joins TRBV6-5 to TRBJ2-1, with TRBD2 identical over 8 bases. The germline V gene encodes CDR1 MNHEY and CDR2 SVGAGI. The CDR3 totals 15 residues. With V trimmed by 0 bases and J by 6 bases, 4 bases remained unmatched. The DNA of the CDR3 is TGTGCCAGCAGTTACTCGATTGCGGGGGGCAATGAGCAGTTCTTC. The encoded protein is CASSYSIAGGNEQFF.

This chain uses TRBV28 with TRBJ2-3; TRBD1 is a possible D gene (6 bases). V was pared by 6 bases and J by 2 bases, with 21 bases between. Germline assignment: CDR1 MDHEN and CDR2 SYDVKM. This CDR3 spans 17 amino acids. As DNA, the CDR3 is TGTGCCAGCAGCCTTCCGGGACACTCGGCTTACACAGATACGCAGTATTTT. It codes for CASSLPGHSAYTDTQYF.

The chain employs TRBV3-1 (or the pseudogene TRBV3-2) and TRBJ2-7, with D hard to call. In germline, CDR1 is LGHDT, CDR2 YNNKEL (reference sequence). V dropped 2 bases and J dropped 4 bases, with 12 bases sitting between them. The CDR3 is 14 residues long. This CDR3 is CASSQTDKTYEQYF. The CDR3 DNA reads as TGTGCCAGCAGCCAAACCGACAAAACGTACGAGCAGTACTTC.

The chain carries TRBV12-3 or TRBV12-4 and TRBJ1-4; no clear D gene. The CDR3 loop spans 13 amino acids. The germline V and J ends were trimmed by 4 bases and 5 bases, with 8 bases remaining between them. The DNA for the CDR3 is TGTGCCAGCAGTTCGAGAGGGAATGAAAAACTGTTTTTT. This codes for CASSSRGNEKLFF.

In DNA, the CDR3 is TGTGCCAGCAGCAGAGAACAGGGGGTCCTCGAGACCCAGTACTTC. Amino acid sequence: CASSREQGVLETQYF. The genes are TRBV7-2 and TRBJ2-5, with 8 bases lining up with TRBD1. V lost 5 bases, J lost 5 bases, and 10 bases stayed unmatched. This CDR3 has 15 residues. The germline gives CDR1 SGHTA, CDR2 FQGNSA.

As to this clone: Other DNA sequences within the sample encode an identical CDR3. This rearrangement joins TRBV5-1 to TRBJ2-3; 7 bases are shared with TRBD1. With 2 bases clipped from V and 0 bases from J, the junction kept 0 bases outside the gene matches. The CDR3 length is 14 residues. Germline CDR1 reads SGHRS; CDR2 reads YFSETQ. The CDR3 bases are TGCGCCAGCAGCTTAGGGGGCAGCACAGATACGCAGTATTTT. This translates into CASSLGGSTDTQYF. The full variable domain, rest sourced from reference TRBV5-1 and TRBJ2-3, is KAGVTQTPRYLIKTRGQQVTLSCSPISGHRSVSWYQQTPGQGLQFLFEYFSETQRNKGNFPGRFSGRQFSNSRSEMNVSTLELGDSALYLCASSLGGSTDTQYFGPGTRLTVL.

The rearrangement uses TRBV6-1 and TRBJ1-5; no reliable D call. This CDR3 has 14 residues. V lost 3 bases and J lost 1, with 7 bases in between. In germline, CDR1 is MNHNS, CDR2 SASEGT. CDR3 residues: CASSDRVSNQPQHF. As DNA, the CDR3 is TGTGCCAGCAGTGACCGGGTGAGCAATCAGCCCCAGCATTTT.

V and J are TRBV7-2 and TRBJ1-3; 7 bases are a match to TRBD1. Germline loops: CDR1 SGHTA, CDR2 FQGNSA. Trimming at V came to 4 bases and at J to 4 bases, leaving 13 bases not matched to a gene. CDR3 length: 17 amino acids. CDR3 nucleotide sequence: TGTGCCAGCAGCTCAGGGGGTTTGCCAAGGTCCGGAAACACCATATATTTT. Amino acids: CASSSGGLPRSGNTIYF.

The V and J genes are TRBV5-1 and TRBJ1-1; 8 bases are shared with TRBD1. This CDR3 contains 15 residues. V lost 4 bases to trimming and J lost 4 bases; unmatched junction nucleotides: 9. Germline CDR1 reads SGHRS; CDR2 reads YFSETQ. The CDR3 loop reads CASSQGDRLTTEAFF. The CDR3 nucleotides are TGCGCCAGCAGCCAAGGGGACAGGTTAACCACTGAAGCTTTCTTT.

The chain carries TRBV12-1 and TRBJ2-7; TRBD2 is the table's D call and was not checked against the DNA. TRBV12-1 corresponds to a pseudogene. The CDR3 is made up of 8 amino acids. DNA for the CDR3: TGTGCCAGCAGCTCGGTGTACTTC. Translation: CASSSVYF.

The gene calls are TRBV2 and TRBJ2-3; 8 bases are a match to TRBD1. The J segment lost 3 bases and the V segment lost 5 bases, leaving 4 bases of the junction unmatched. Looked up from germline, CDR1 is SNHLY and CDR2 is FYNNEI. The CDR3 contains 14 residues. This chain's CDR3 is CASSRQGTTDTQYF. The CDR3 DNA reads as TGTGCCAGCAGTCGACAGGGGACAACAGATACGCAGTATTTT.

The chain carries TRBV12-5 and TRBJ2-1; 9 positions agree with TRBD2. The CDR3 runs 15 residues. Germline CDR1 LGHNT, CDR2 FRNRAP. V was clipped by 5 bases and J by 2 bases; unmatched bases: 4. CDR3 in DNA: TGTGCTAGTGGTCAGACTAGCGGACCCTACAATGAGCAGTTCTTC. It codes for CASGQTSGPYNEQFF.